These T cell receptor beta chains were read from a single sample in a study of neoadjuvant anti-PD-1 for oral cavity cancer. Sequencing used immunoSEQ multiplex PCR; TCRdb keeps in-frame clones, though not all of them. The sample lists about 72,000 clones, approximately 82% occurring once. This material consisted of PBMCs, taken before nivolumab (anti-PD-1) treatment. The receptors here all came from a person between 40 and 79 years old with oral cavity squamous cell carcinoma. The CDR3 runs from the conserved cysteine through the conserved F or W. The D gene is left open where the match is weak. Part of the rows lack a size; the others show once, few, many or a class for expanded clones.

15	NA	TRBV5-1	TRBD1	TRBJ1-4	TGCGCCAGCAGCTTGGGGGACAGCCTCTATGAAAAACTGTTTTTT	CASSLGDSLYEKLFF
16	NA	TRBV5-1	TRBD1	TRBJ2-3	TGCGCCAGCAGCTCCGGGACAGGGCGCTCGGCAGATACGCAGTATTTT	CASSSGTGRSADTQYF
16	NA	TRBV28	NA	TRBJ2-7	TGTGCCAGCAGTCCCTATCCCCAGGGGAGAAACTACGAGCAGTACTTC	CASSPYPQGRNYEQYF
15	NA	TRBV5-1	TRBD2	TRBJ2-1	TGCGCCAGCAGCAAATTAGCGGGGTCCTACAATGAGCAGTTCTTC	CASSKLAGSYNEQFF
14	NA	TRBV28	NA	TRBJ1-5	TGTGCCAGCAGTTTATTCCAGGGGCCCCAGCCCCAGCATTTT	CASSLFQGPQPQHF
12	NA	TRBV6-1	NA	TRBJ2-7	TGTGCCAGCAGTGCCCGACTTTACGAGCAGTACTTC	CASSARLYEQYF
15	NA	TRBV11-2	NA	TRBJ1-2	TGTGCCAGCAGCTTAGACCAGACTCCTAACTATGGCTACACCTTC	CASSLDQTPNYGYTF
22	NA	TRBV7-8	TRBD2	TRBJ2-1	TGTGCCAGCAGGGCGAACCTCCTTATGTCTCGGACTAGCGGGTCCTCCTACAATGAGCAGTTCTTC	CASRANLLMSRTSGSSYNEQFF
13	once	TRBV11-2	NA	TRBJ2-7	TGTGCCAGCAGCCGCCAGATCACTTACGAGCAGTACTTC	CASSRQITYEQYF
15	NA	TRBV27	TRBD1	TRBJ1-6	TGTGCCAGCAGTCCTGACAGGGGTCAGGGTTCACCCCTCCACTTT	CASSPDRGQGSPLHF
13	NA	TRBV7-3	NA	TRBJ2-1	TGTGCCAGCAGCTTCCTGGGACGCACTCAGCAGTTCTTC	CASSFLGRTQQFF
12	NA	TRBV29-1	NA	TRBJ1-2	TGCAGCGGCTCAGGGGCTAACTATGGCTACACCTTC	CSGSGANYGYTF
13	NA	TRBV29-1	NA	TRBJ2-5	TGCAGCGTTGACAGGGTTAGGGGAGAGACCCAGTACTTC	CSVDRVRGETQYF
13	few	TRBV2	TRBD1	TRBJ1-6	TGTGCCAGCAGGGGACAGGGGGTTTCACCCCTCCACTTT	CASRGQGVSPLHF
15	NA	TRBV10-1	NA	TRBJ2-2	TGCGCCAGCAGTGATTGGGATCCGAACACCGGGGAGCTGTTTTTT	CASSDWDPNTGELFF